A selection of T cell receptor beta chains follows, all from one sample in a study of blood T cell repertoires in COVID-19. Assay: immunoSEQ multiplex PCR; the TCRdb copy retains only in-frame clones and omits some. Of some 130,000 clones in the sample, around 86% were seen once. Sequencing was carried out using peripheral blood. These receptors were collected from a woman aged 70 to 79 with COVID-19, enrolled during active disease. Each CDR3 is given with its conserved first and last residue. D genes are given only for firm matches. Rows may omit the clone size; those that give it use once, few, many or a size class.

J,V,D,size,CDR3,DNA
TRBJ2-5,TRBV2,.,.,CASSTGQFQETQYF,TGTGCCAGCAGTACCGGACAGTTCCAAGAGACCCAGTACTTC
TRBJ2-7,TRBV7-2,.,.,CASSPFGTQEDEQYF,TGTGCCAGCAGCCCATTTGGGACTCAGGAGGACGAGCAGTACTTC
TRBJ2-3,TRBV9,TRBD1,.,CASSEASGGNTQYF,TGTGCCAGCAGCGAGGCCTCAGGGGGAAATACGCAGTATTTT
TRBJ1-2,TRBV7-8,TRBD1,.,CASSLGGQGALRYGYTF,TGTGCCAGCAGCCTAGGGGGACAGGGGGCACTCCGCTATGGCTACACCTTC
TRBJ2-7,TRBV6-6,TRBD1,.,CASSYGDSSYEQYF,TGTGCCAGCAGTTACGGGGACAGCTCCTACGAGCAGTACTTC
TRBJ2-3,TRBV7-9,TRBD1,once,CASEKRGHKTDTQYF,TGTGCCAGCGAGAAGAGGGGGCATAAGACAGATACGCAGTATTTT
TRBJ1-2,TRBV5-1,.,.,CASSLGPQGQYGYTF,TGCGCCAGCAGCTTGGGTCCCCAGGGTCAATATGGCTACACCTTC
TRBJ1-1,TRBV7-3,.,few,CASSPSGRGEAFF,TGTGCCAGCAGCCCTAGCGGGCGGGGAGAAGCTTTCTTT
TRBJ1-4,TRBV2,TRBD1,.,CASNPQGREKLFF,TGTGCCAGCAACCCACAGGGGCGGGAAAAACTGTTTTTT
TRBJ2-1,TRBV28,TRBD2,.,CASSFWRGGKNEQFF,TGTGCCAGCAGTTTTTGGCGGGGGGGCAAGAATGAGCAGTTCTTC
TRBJ1-5,TRBV7-3,.,.,CASSPQGQLLDQPQHF,TGTGCCAGCAGCCCTCAAGGACAGCTGCTCGATCAGCCCCAGCATTTT
TRBJ2-5,TRBV30,TRBD1,few,CAWSNRGTQYF,TGTGCCTGGAGCAACAGGGGAACCCAGTACTTC
TRBJ2-1,TRBV6-1,TRBD2,.,CASSEVGGGTVEQFF,TGTGCCAGCAGTGAAGTGGGCGGGGGGACGGTTGAGCAGTTCTTC
TRBJ2-7,TRBV11-3,.,.,CASSLLRNGGRGYEQYF,TGTGCCAGCAGCTTATTACGGAACGGGGGGCGCGGCTACGAGCAGTACTTC
TRBJ2-7,TRBV5-6,TRBD2,.,CASRTSGHEQYF,TGTGCCAGCAGGACTAGCGGCCACGAGCAGTACTTC
TRBJ2-7,TRBV6-5,TRBD1,few,CASSYRKTGGYEQYF,TGTGCCAGCAGTTACAGGAAGACAGGGGGATACGAGCAGTACTTC
TRBJ1-6,TRBV4-1,TRBD1,.,CASSQVTGGFSPLHF,TGCGCCAGCAGCCAAGTGACAGGGGGTTTCTCACCCCTCCACTTT
TRBJ2-3,TRBV19,TRBD2,.,CATSEAGGPTDTQYF,TGTGCCACTTCCGAAGCGGGGGGGCCAACAGATACGCAGTATTTT
TRBJ2-1,TRBV6-5,.,.,CASRGAAYNEQFF,TGTGCCAGCAGGGGGGCAGCGTACAATGAGCAGTTCTTC
TRBJ2-7,TRBV10-2,.,.,CASRQGSSYEQYF,TGCGCCAGCAGACAGGGCAGCTCCTACGAGCAGTACTTC
TRBJ1-4,TRBV2,.,.,CASSDFWGRGEKLFF,TGTGCCAGCAGTGATTTCTGGGGAAGGGGAGAAAAACTGTTTTTT
TRBJ1-5,TRBV29-1,.,few,CSVVDSYNQPQHF,TGCAGCGTCGTAGACAGCTACAATCAGCCCCAGCATTTT
TRBJ2-7,TRBV5-6,TRBD2,.,CASSFLTSGISYEQYF,TGTGCCAGCAGCTTCTTGACTAGCGGGATAAGTTACGAGCAGTACTTC
TRBJ2-3,TRBV6-5,.,.,CASYIRGNTDTQYF,TGTGCCAGTTACATCCGGGGGAACACAGATACGCAGTATTTT
TRBJ2-3,TRBV4-1,TRBD2,.,CASSQDRAGVGFTQYF,TGCGCCAGCAGCCAAGATAGGGCGGGGGTTGGGTTTACGCAGTATTTT
TRBJ2-3,TRBV7-8,TRBD2,.,CASSKTSVHGGTQYF,TGTGCCAGCAGCAAGACTAGCGTCCATGGGGGTACGCAGTATTTT
TRBJ1-2,TRBV12-3/TRBV12-4,.,.,CASSLGAGGYTF,TGTGCCAGCAGTTTGGGGGCCGGCGGCTACACCTTC
TRBJ2-2,TRBV5-4,TRBD2,once,CASSTGTSGGITGELFF,TGTGCCAGCAGCACCGGAACTAGCGGGGGTATCACCGGGGAGCTGTTTTTT
TRBJ2-5,TRBV18,TRBD2,.,CASSPPRTSGGAGQETQYF,TGTGCCAGCTCACCACCGAGGACTAGCGGGGGGGCCGGGCAAGAGACCCAGTACTTC
TRBJ2-1,TRBV13,TRBD1,.,CASSLGQGVYNEQFF,TGTGCCAGCAGTTTGGGACAGGGAGTTTACAATGAGCAGTTCTTC
TRBJ2-5,TRBV7-9,TRBD1,.,CASSLVAGGAETQYF,TGTGCCAGCAGCTTAGTGGCAGGGGGCGCAGAGACCCAGTACTTC
TRBJ1-5,TRBV6-5,.,.,CASRGFSNQPQHF,TGTGCCAGTAGGGGTTTTAGCAATCAGCCCCAGCATTTT
TRBJ2-2,TRBV28,.,once,CASSLGQTNTGELFF,TGTGCCAGCAGTTTGGGACAAACGAACACCGGGGAGCTGTTTTTT
TRBJ2-1,TRBV29-1,TRBD2,.,CSVAATSGPYNEQFF,TGCAGCGTCGCTGCGACTAGCGGGCCCTACAATGAGCAGTTCTTC
TRBJ1-1,TRBV20-1,.,.,CRASPGLEAFF,TGCCGGGCCTCCCCAGGGCTTGAAGCTTTCTTT
TRBJ1-5,TRBV4-1,TRBD1,.,CASSRTGTGDLISNQPQHF,TGCGCCAGCAGCCGAACCGGGACAGGGGATTTAATTAGCAATCAGCCCCAGCATTTT
TRBJ1-4,TRBV3-1/TRBV3-2,.,few,CASSQAVDEKLFF,TGTGCCAGCAGCCAAGCAGTGGATGAAAAACTGTTTTTT
TRBJ2-1,TRBV2,TRBD2,.,CASSTSGSWSSYNEQFF,TGTGCCAGCAGTACTAGCGGGTCCTGGAGCTCCTACAATGAGCAGTTCTTC
TRBJ1-2,TRBV3-1/TRBV3-2,TRBD1,.,CASSPNRQGPAIGYTF,TGTGCCAGCAGCCCGAATCGACAGGGGCCCGCGATAGGCTACACCTTC
TRBJ2-4,TRBV7-2,.,.,CASSLAGQKNQYF,TGTGCCAGCAGCTTAGCCGGACAGAAGAATCAGTACTTC